Sequencing of this T cell receptor beta chain was carried out in a study of CD8+CD57+ T cells in acquired aplastic anemia (dated by TCRdb to between 2018 and 2020). About the study as a whole: Extracted DNA from sorted CD4+ and CD8+ cells averaged around 2.9 ug, ranging from about 0.17 to 27.4 ug. CD8+CD57+ expansion was defined as a frequency above the mean frequency observed in healthy subjects.

Based on the germline V gene (reference sequence), the CDR1 and CDR2 sequences are LNHDA and SQIVND. V drops 1 base and J drops 3 bases, leaving 6 bases in between. From the cysteine through the phenylalanine, the CDR3 covers 13 amino acids. Of all the DNA, just the CDR3 is kept, 39 bases in frame from base 1. What the study reported, not specific to this receptor: Twenty-nine CD8+ CDR3 sequences were shared between patients and controls but appeared highly expressed in patients and within their immunodominant clones. Between patients and healthy controls, no significant difference in CD8+ Simpson's diversity was found (P=0.060).

This clonotype was seen at least ten times. Its antigen is still unknown. No base quality values were provided; no much bigger clone lies one nucleotide off. Genomic DNA served as template for TCR beta VDJ combination and CDR3 sequence profiling. TCR repertoire sequencing was run on an Illumina HiSeq 2000. In the source study's methods: TRBV/TRBJ rearrangement plots, CDR3 size and DJ length profiles, and Simpson's diversity index were used to evaluate the repertoires. The immunodominant clone was defined as the most abundant DNA sequence in deep sequencing data. CDR3 amino acid sequences were screened for sharing across subjects and were compared with published repertoires and the VDJdb database. TCRdb's own reprocessing of the public reads used fastp at Q25 and MiXCR and kept productive beta chains. Rows are combined by CDR3 protein, so each entry shows the most common genes and DNA. In this record, the V and J calls reflect TCRdb's handling and not the investigators' own analysis. This sample gives roughly 180,000 distinct CDR3 sequences in total; around 60% of them show up just once. Approximately 42% of the sample lies in the top ten.

Flow cytometry had shown CD8+CD57+ cell expansion in the patients selected for sequencing. All patients had severe acquired aplastic anemia diagnosed by International Study of Aplastic Anemia and Agranulocytosis and Camitta criteria. No therapy had been received by the patients at the time of blood sampling. In this study, sorted CD4+ and CD8+ T cells from the blood of healthy subjects and of severe aplastic anemia patients had their TCR repertoires deep-sequenced. Patients were enrolled under clinicaltrials.gov protocols 00001620, 01623167, 00001397, 00071045, 00081523 and 00961064 in the USA. Ficoll-Paque density gradient centrifugation was used to isolate peripheral blood mononuclear cells. CD4+ and CD8+ T cells were sorted by FACS or magnetic beads before DNA extraction.

This TCR derives from a human donor with aplastic anemia. Sequencing input: sorted CD4+, CD8+, or CD8+CD57+ T cells (not recorded which) from PBMCs. The sequence links TRBV19 to TRBJ1-1, with no confidently assigned D gene. The CDR3 in this case is CASSIGEDTEAFF. The sequenced DNA: TGTGCCAGTAGTATAGGGGAGGACACTGAAGCTTTCTTT.